This T cell receptor (beta chain) was observed in a study of cytomegalovirus exposure and HLA in healthy donors. PCR used 60 Vbeta primers and 13 Jbeta primers. Produced via immunoSEQ multiplex PCR; TCRdb's table is partial and in-frame only. The sample consists of 170,000 or so clones, 75% to 90% of them appearing once. Regarding the study as a whole: Clonal expansion, a later analysis showed, was greater in HLA-associated TCR beta chains than in equally common others. In a later analysis, at a false discovery rate of 0.05, 17,000 or so TCR beta sequences were associated with HLA alleles. Three CMV-associated chains were confirmed in vitro to be specific for CMV antigens.

As for this clone: The antigen remains undetermined.

The V segment lost 4 bases and the J segment 2 bases; nucleotides outside the gene matches: 1. The CDR3 is made up of 15 amino acids. Per germline, CDR1 PRHDT and CDR2 FYEKMQ (reference sequence). The origin of this receptor is a woman aged 18 to 35 in good health and CMV-seronegative. Material: PBMCs. V and J are TRBV13 and TRBJ2-3; 12 nucleotides agree with TRBD2. The CDR3 sequence is CASSSSGGVTDTQYF. The CDR3 nucleotides are TGTGCCAGCAGCTCTAGCGGGGGGGTCACAGATACGCAGTATTTT. Full variable domain (remainder filled in from reference TRBV13 and TRBJ2-3): AAGVIQSPRHLIKEKRETATLKCYPIPRHDTVYWYQQGPGQDPQFLISFYEKMQSDKGSIPDRFSAQQFSDYHSELNMSSLELGDSALYFCASSSSGGVTDTQYFGPGTRLTVL.